These T cell receptor beta chains were read from a single sample in a study of blood T cell repertoires in COVID-19. Assay used: immunoSEQ multiplex PCR; TCRdb lists only in-frame clones, some missing. Of a few hundred thousand clones in the sample, more than 70% were seen once. The material sequenced was peripheral blood. The receptors were sampled from a man older than 75 with acute or convalescent COVID-19. CDR3s include the opening cysteine and the closing phenylalanine or tryptophan. The D gene is left open where the match is weak. Expanded clones get a size class; other rows say once, few or many, or leave the size out.

d_call: NA
v_call: TRBV29-1
clone_size: NA
j_call: TRBJ1-1
cdr3_nt: TGCAGCGTTGCGCCAGGAAGGAACACTGAAGCTTTCTTT
cdr3_aa: CSVAPGRNTEAFF

d_call: NA
v_call: TRBV5-4
clone_size: NA
j_call: TRBJ1-1
cdr3_nt: TGTGCCAGCAGCTTCCAGGGTAGGTACACTGAAGCTTTCTTT
cdr3_aa: CASSFQGRYTEAFF

d_call: NA
v_call: TRBV5-4
clone_size: NA
j_call: TRBJ1-4
cdr3_nt: TGTGCCAGCAGCTTGTGGGGGGCTAATGAAAAACTGTTTTTT
cdr3_aa: CASSLWGANEKLFF

d_call: NA
v_call: TRBV6-5
clone_size: NA
j_call: TRBJ1-1
cdr3_nt: TGTGCCAGCACCGACAGGCTGATCATGAACACTGAAGCTTTCTTT
cdr3_aa: CASTDRLIMNTEAFF

d_call: TRBD1
v_call: TRBV6-2/TRBV6-3
clone_size: NA
j_call: TRBJ1-2
cdr3_nt: TGTGCCAGCAGTCCCGACAGGGGGCATGGCTACACCTTC
cdr3_aa: CASSPDRGHGYTF

d_call: NA
v_call: TRBV15
clone_size: NA
j_call: TRBJ2-2
cdr3_nt: TGTGCCACCAGCACGGGACAACCTAACACCGGGGAGCTGTTTTTT
cdr3_aa: CATSTGQPNTGELFF

d_call: TRBD2
v_call: TRBV18
clone_size: NA
j_call: TRBJ2-3
cdr3_nt: TGTGCCAGCTCACCAGTTCAGCGGGGAAGCACAGATACGCAGTATTTT
cdr3_aa: CASSPVQRGSTDTQYF

d_call: NA
v_call: TRBV21-1
clone_size: NA
j_call: TRBJ1-5
cdr3_nt: TGTGCCCGGGGGGGGGCTAGGTTCAATCAGCCCCAGCATTTT
cdr3_aa: CARGGARFNQPQHF

d_call: NA
v_call: TRBV15
clone_size: NA
j_call: TRBJ2-7
cdr3_nt: TGTGCCACCAGCAGAGACCCCGCCTACGAGCAGTACTTC
cdr3_aa: CATSRDPAYEQYF

d_call: NA
v_call: TRBV4-3
clone_size: NA
j_call: TRBJ1-4
cdr3_nt: TGCGCCAGCAGCCAAGCTACCGGGACATCTAATGAAAAACTGTTTTTT
cdr3_aa: CASSQATGTSNEKLFF

d_call: TRBD1
v_call: TRBV7-9
clone_size: NA
j_call: TRBJ2-7
cdr3_nt: TGTGCCAGCAGCCCTTGGCTGGGGGACAGGGGTCGGGAGCAGTACTTC
cdr3_aa: CASSPWLGDRGREQYF

d_call: TRBD1
v_call: TRBV5-1
clone_size: NA
j_call: TRBJ2-7
cdr3_nt: TGCGCCAGCAGCCATCCCGGGACAGGTTTCTCCGAGCAGTACTTC
cdr3_aa: CASSHPGTGFSEQYF

d_call: TRBD2
v_call: TRBV5-1
clone_size: NA
j_call: TRBJ2-2
cdr3_nt: TGCGCCAGCAGCTTGGCCAATTCGGGGACTAGCAAAGGACTGAACACCGGGGAGCTGTTTTTT
cdr3_aa: CASSLANSGTSKGLNTGELFF

d_call: TRBD1
v_call: TRBV11-3
clone_size: NA
j_call: TRBJ2-7
cdr3_nt: TGTGCCAGCAGCCCGGGACAGCTAACCGAGCAGTACTTC
cdr3_aa: CASSPGQLTEQYF

d_call: TRBD1
v_call: TRBV4-2
clone_size: NA
j_call: TRBJ2-3
cdr3_nt: TGTGCCAGCAGCCCCTACGGGACAGGGGGAACCACAGATACGCAGTATTTT
cdr3_aa: CASSPYGTGGTTDTQYF

d_call: TRBD1
v_call: TRBV29-1
clone_size: NA
j_call: TRBJ2-3
cdr3_nt: TGCAGCGTTGCGACAGGGGTAGCAGATACGCAGTATTTT
cdr3_aa: CSVATGVADTQYF

d_call: NA
v_call: TRBV24-1
clone_size: NA
j_call: TRBJ2-1
cdr3_nt: TGTGCCACCAGTGACGCCAGCGGTCCTTCCTACAATGAGCAGTTCTTC
cdr3_aa: CATSDASGPSYNEQFF

d_call: NA
v_call: TRBV28
clone_size: NA
j_call: TRBJ1-6
cdr3_nt: TGTGCCAGCAGCAAACAGGGATATAATTCACCCCTCCACTTT
cdr3_aa: CASSKQGYNSPLHF

d_call: TRBD1
v_call: TRBV3-1/TRBV3-2
clone_size: once
j_call: TRBJ1-1
cdr3_nt: TGTGCCAGCAGCCAAGGGACAGGGCAGAACACTGAAGCTTTCTTT
cdr3_aa: CASSQGTGQNTEAFF

d_call: NA
v_call: TRBV3-1/TRBV3-2
clone_size: NA
j_call: TRBJ1-1
cdr3_nt: TGTGCCAGCAGCATCAGGGCTTACGACACTGAAGCTTTCTTT
cdr3_aa: CASSIRAYDTEAFF

d_call: NA
v_call: TRBV5-1
clone_size: NA
j_call: TRBJ2-7
cdr3_nt: TGCGCCAGCAGCTTGGATTGGCAAGAGCAGTACTTC
cdr3_aa: CASSLDWQEQYF

d_call: NA
v_call: TRBV6-1
clone_size: NA
j_call: TRBJ1-4
cdr3_nt: TGTGCCAGCAGTGAATTCCCCTTAAAACTGTTTTTT
cdr3_aa: CASSEFPLKLFF

d_call: NA
v_call: TRBV14
clone_size: NA
j_call: TRBJ2-5
cdr3_nt: TGTGCCAGCAGCCAATGGGTCGGTGGCGGGCAAGAGACCCAGTACTTC
cdr3_aa: CASSQWVGGGQETQYF

d_call: NA
v_call: TRBV29-1
clone_size: NA
j_call: TRBJ2-6
cdr3_nt: TGCAGCGTTGAGGGGGCTGACGGGGCCAACGTCCTGACTTTC
cdr3_aa: CSVEGADGANVLTF

d_call: NA
v_call: TRBV11-2
clone_size: NA
j_call: TRBJ2-7
cdr3_nt: TGTGCCAGCAGCTTAGGGAGGCAGAGCTCCTACGAGCAGTACTTC
cdr3_aa: CASSLGRQSSYEQYF